This TCR beta chain was recorded in a study of lymphopenia after photon versus proton radiotherapy. This table comes from immunoSEQ multiplex PCR, and its TCRdb copy is limited to in-frame clones, with some not included. The table has around 23,000 clones, around 90% seen once; the top ten hold around 20%. In the case of this clone: As yet, its antigen is unknown.

Study findings and constraints: In patients who died, overall survival fell as post-nadir TCR diversity dropped more.

This CDR3 region has 16 residues. This TCR was recovered from a man aged 45-65 years with gastric cancer. The sample was peripheral blood, taken from a patient treated with photon-based radiotherapy. The J gene is TRBJ1-3, the V gene TRBV21-1; the D call in the table, TRBD1, was not verified against the DNA. TRBV21-1 is a listed pseudogene. The CDR3 sequence: CASSKVQVPSGNTIYF. CDR3 DNA sequence: TGTGCCAGCAGCAAAGTTCAGGTCCCCTCTGGAAACACCATATATTTT.